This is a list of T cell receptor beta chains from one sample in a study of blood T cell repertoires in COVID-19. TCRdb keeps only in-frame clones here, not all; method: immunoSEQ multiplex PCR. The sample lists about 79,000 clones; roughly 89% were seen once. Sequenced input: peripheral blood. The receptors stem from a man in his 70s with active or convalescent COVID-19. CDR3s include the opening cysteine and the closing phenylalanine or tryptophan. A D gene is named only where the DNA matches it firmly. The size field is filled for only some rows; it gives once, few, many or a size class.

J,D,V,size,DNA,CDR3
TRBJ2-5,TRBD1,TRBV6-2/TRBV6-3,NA,TGTGCCAGCAGTTCGGGGACAGGGGGCCGAGAGACCCAGTACTTC,CASSSGTGGRETQYF
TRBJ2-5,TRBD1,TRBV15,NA,TGTGCCACCAGCACCCGATCTGGGACAGGGGAGACCCAGTACTTC,CATSTRSGTGETQYF
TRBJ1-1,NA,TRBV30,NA,TGTGCCTGGTCCCGGGGGGCTGGAACTGAAGCTTTCTTT,CAWSRGAGTEAFF
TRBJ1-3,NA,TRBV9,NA,TGTGCCAGCAGCGTAGAAGAGTTCTCTGGAAACACCATATATTTT,CASSVEEFSGNTIYF
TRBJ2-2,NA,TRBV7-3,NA,TGTGCCAGCAGCCCTCGGAGGACCCCGAACACCGGGGAGCTGTTTTTT,CASSPRRTPNTGELFF
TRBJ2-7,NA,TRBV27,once,TGTGCCAGCAGGAACCAGGGAACGAGAAGGGAGCAGTACTTC,CASRNQGTRREQYF
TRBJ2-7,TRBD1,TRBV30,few,TGTGCCTGGAGTTCCGGACAGGGGGTCGCCGAGCAGTACTTC,CAWSSGQGVAEQYF
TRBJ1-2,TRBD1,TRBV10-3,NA,TGTGCCATCAGTGAGTCCTCTGGGACAGGGGGATTAGTCTATGGCTACACCTTC,CAISESSGTGGLVYGYTF
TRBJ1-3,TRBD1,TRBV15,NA,TGTGCCACCAGCAGAACCACAGGGGTGGCTGGAAACACCATATATTTT,CATSRTTGVAGNTIYF
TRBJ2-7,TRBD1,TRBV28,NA,TGTGCCAGCAATAGGGGACAGGGAAGAGAGCAGTACTTC,CASNRGQGREQYF
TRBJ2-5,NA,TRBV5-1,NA,TGCGCCAGCAAGGAGAACCAAGAGACCCAGTACTTC,CASKENQETQYF
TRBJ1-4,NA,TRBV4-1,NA,TGCGCCAGCAGCCTAAGCGGTGCTAGAGGTGCAACTAATGAAAAACTGTTTTTT,CASSLSGARGATNEKLFF
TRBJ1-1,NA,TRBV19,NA,TGTGCCAGTAGTTTGCAGGGACAAATGAACACTGAAGCTTTCTTT,CASSLQGQMNTEAFF
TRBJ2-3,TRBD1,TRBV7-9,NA,TGTGCCAGCAGCTTTCCCGGGACAGGGGGCACAGATACGCAGTATTTT,CASSFPGTGGTDTQYF
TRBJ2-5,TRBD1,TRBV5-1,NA,TGCGCCAGCAGCTTGGGACAGGGTGGAGAGACCCAGTACTTC,CASSLGQGGETQYF
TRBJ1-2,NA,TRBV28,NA,TGTGCCAGCAGTTTGGGACAACAAGGCTACACCTTC,CASSLGQQGYTF
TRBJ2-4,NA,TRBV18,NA,TGTGCCAGCTCACCACCCAGTGCCAAAAACATTCAGTACTTC,CASSPPSAKNIQYF
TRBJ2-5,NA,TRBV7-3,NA,TGTGCCAGCAGCTTAACGACAGGCCGACAAGAGACCCAGTACTTC,CASSLTTGRQETQYF
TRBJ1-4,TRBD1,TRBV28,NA,TGTGCCAGCAGCATCAGACAGGGGGTAATTGAAAAACTGTTTTTT,CASSIRQGVIEKLFF
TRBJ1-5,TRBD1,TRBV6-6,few,TGTGCCAGCAGTAAAGGACAGGGTAGGAATCAGCCCCAGCATTTT,CASSKGQGRNQPQHF
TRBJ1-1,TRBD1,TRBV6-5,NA,TGTGCCAGCAGGCTGGGACAGGGCACTGAAGCTTTCTTT,CASRLGQGTEAFF
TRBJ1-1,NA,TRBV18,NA,TGTGCCAGCTCAACAGGGAACACTGAAGCTTTCTTT,CASSTGNTEAFF
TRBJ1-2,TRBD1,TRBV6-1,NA,TGTGCCAGCAGTGAAGCGGACAGGGTAAACTATGGCTACACCTTC,CASSEADRVNYGYTF
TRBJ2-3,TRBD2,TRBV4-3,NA,TGCGCCAGCAGCCAAGATGCTTTCGCGGGAGGTCTCACAGATACGCAGTATTTT,CASSQDAFAGGLTDTQYF
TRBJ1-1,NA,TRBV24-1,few,TGTGCCACCAGTGAGAACCAGGGGAACACTGAAGCTTTCTTT,CATSENQGNTEAFF
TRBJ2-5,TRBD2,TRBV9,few,TGTGCCAGCAGCGTAGACGGGAGGGCCGTTGAGACCCAGTACTTC,CASSVDGRAVETQYF
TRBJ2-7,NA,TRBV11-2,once,TGTGCCAGCAGCTTAGGGGTAGCTTACGAGCAGTACTTC,CASSLGVAYEQYF
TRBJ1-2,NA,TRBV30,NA,TGTGCCTGGAGTGTCTCGGGGACATCCTATGGCTACACCTTC,CAWSVSGTSYGYTF
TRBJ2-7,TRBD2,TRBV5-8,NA,TGTGCCAGCAGCCGACTCACTAGCGGGAGCTACGAGCAGTACTTC,CASSRLTSGSYEQYF
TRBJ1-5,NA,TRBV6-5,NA,TGTGCCAGCAGCCTCCCGTTCGGACCGGGACAGCCCCAGCATTTT,CASSLPFGPGQPQHF
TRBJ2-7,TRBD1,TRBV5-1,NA,TGCGCCAGCAGAGCCGGGACAGGGGGCTACGAGCAGTACTTC,CASRAGTGGYEQYF
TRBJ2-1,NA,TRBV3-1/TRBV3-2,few,TGTGCCAGCAGCGAAGAGGCCTTGTTATACAATGAGCAGTTCTTC,CASSEEALLYNEQFF
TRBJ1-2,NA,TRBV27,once,TGTGCCAGCAGTTTAAAGGGGTCCACCCAACCTTATGGCTACACCTTC,CASSLKGSTQPYGYTF
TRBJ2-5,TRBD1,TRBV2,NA,TGTGCCAGCGCCGCCCTCCAGGGGGCAATGGGGACCCAGTACTTC,CASAALQGAMGTQYF
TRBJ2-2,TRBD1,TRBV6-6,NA,TGTGCCAGCAGTTGGGGACAGTATACCGGGGAGCTGTTTTTT,CASSWGQYTGELFF
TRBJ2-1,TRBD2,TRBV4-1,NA,TGCGCCAGCAGCCAGCCGACGGGAGGACGGGCTGGAAAGCAGTTCTTC,CASSQPTGGRAGKQFF
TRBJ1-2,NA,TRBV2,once,TGTGCCAGCAGAGGGGTTGACTATGGCTACACCTTC,CASRGVDYGYTF
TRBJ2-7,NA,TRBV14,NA,TGTGCCAGCAGCCAAGAATTCAGCTCCTACGAGCAGTACTTC,CASSQEFSSYEQYF
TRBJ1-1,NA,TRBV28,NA,TGTGCCAGCAGAACCATCGGGCCCGCCGGGGGAACTGAAGCTTTCTTT,CASRTIGPAGGTEAFF
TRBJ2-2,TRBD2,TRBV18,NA,TGTGCCAGCTCACTTACGTCGGGAGGCGGAACCGGGGAGCTGTTTTTT,CASSLTSGGGTGELFF